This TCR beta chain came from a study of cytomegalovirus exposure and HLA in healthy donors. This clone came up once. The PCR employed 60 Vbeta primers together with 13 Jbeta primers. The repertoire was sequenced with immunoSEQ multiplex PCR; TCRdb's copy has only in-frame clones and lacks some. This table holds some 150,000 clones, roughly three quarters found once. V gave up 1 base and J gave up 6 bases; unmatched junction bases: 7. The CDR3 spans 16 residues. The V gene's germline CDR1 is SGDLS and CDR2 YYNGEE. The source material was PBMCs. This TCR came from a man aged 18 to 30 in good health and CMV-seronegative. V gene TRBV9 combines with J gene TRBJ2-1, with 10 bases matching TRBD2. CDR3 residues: CASSVFQREGRNEQFF. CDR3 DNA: TGTGCCAGCAGCGTATTTCAGCGGGAGGGCCGCAATGAGCAGTTCTTC.